This T cell receptor (beta chain) was recovered during a study of blood T cell repertoires in COVID-19. At the level of the study: Samples representing acute and convalescent COVID-19 were sourced from the United States, Italy and Spain.

As processed by the authors: Reference gene primer amplification in the assay estimated nucleated cell counts. TCRdb keeps only in-frame clones here, not all; method: immunoSEQ multiplex PCR. The V and J calls and the clone size are those of that table, but D and trimming were determined from the DNA. The sample lists about 480,000 clones, more than 85% occurring once. CDR1 and CDR2 (germline): MDHEN, SYDVKM. This CDR3 spans 15 amino acids. V gave up 1 base and J gave up 6 bases, with 15 bases separating them. The chain couples TRBV28 to TRBJ1-2, with D possibly matching TRBD1 (6 bases). Sequenced input: peripheral blood. This receptor was taken from a woman aged 25 to 39 with acute or convalescent COVID-19. CDR3 coding DNA: TGTGCCAGCAGTTTATCGGGGGGGGCTAATAATGGCTACACCTTC. Translation gives CASSLSGGANNGYTF.